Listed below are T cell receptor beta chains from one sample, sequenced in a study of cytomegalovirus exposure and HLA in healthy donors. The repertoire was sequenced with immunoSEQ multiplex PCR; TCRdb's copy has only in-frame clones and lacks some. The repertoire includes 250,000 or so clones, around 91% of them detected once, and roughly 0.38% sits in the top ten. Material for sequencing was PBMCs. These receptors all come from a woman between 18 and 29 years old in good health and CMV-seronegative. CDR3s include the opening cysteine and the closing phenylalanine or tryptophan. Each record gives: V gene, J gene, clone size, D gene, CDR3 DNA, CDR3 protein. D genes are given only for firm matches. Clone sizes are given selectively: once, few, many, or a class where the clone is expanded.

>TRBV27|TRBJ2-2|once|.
TGTGCCAGCAGTTTATCCGGGGGCACCGGGGAGCTGTTTTTT
CASSLSGGTGELFF
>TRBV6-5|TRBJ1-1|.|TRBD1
TGTGCCAGCAGTTACGGACAGGTCAACACTGAAGCTTTCTTT
CASSYGQVNTEAFF
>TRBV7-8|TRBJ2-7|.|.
TGTGCCAGCAGTCGGGACGGGGGAAGCTCCTACGAGCAGTACTTC
CASSRDGGSSYEQYF
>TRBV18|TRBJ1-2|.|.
TGTGCCAGCTCAAAGTTAGACAGCGGCTACACCTTC
CASSKLDSGYTF
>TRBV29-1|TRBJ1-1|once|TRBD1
TGCAGCGTCGTCCGAGACAGGGGAGACGCTGGGGCTTTCTTT
CSVVRDRGDAGAFF
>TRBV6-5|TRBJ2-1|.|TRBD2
TGTGCCAGCAGTCGACTAGCGGGGGACAATGAGCAGTTCTTC
CASSRLAGDNEQFF
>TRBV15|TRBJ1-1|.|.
TGTGCCACCAGCAGAGCCGGTACGAACACTGAAGCTTTCTTT
CATSRAGTNTEAFF
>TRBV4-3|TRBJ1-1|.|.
TGCGCCAGCAGCCAAGATCGACGCAGGGGTGGGAACACTGAAGCTTTCTTT
CASSQDRRRGGNTEAFF
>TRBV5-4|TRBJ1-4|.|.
TGTGCCAGCAGCAGCGGTGCAACTAATGAAAAACTGTTTTTT
CASSSGATNEKLFF
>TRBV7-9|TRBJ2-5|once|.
TGTGCCAGCAGCGCCCCGGGTTTGGAGACCCAGTACTTC
CASSAPGLETQYF
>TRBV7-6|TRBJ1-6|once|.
TGTGCCAGCAGCTTCGGAGGGACTTCACCCCTCCACTTT
CASSFGGTSPLHF
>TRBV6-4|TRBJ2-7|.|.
TGTGCCAGCAGTGACACCTTCCGGACGGGGGAGCAGTACTTC
CASSDTFRTGEQYF
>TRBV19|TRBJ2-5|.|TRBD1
TGTGCCACCTCAACGACGACAGGGGCCCGCCGGGGGACCCAGTACTTC
CATSTTTGARRGTQYF
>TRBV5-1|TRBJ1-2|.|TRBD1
TGCGCCAGCAGCTTGTCACAGGGGGCCCGACCCTATGGCTACACCTTC
CASSLSQGARPYGYTF
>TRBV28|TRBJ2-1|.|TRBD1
TGTGCCAGCAGAACCGGGACAGCCTACAATGAGCAGTTCTTC
CASRTGTAYNEQFF
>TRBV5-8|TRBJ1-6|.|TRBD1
TGTGCCAGCAGCTTGGAGGGGACAGGGAGGTATAAGGGGTATTCACCCCTCCACTTT
CASSLEGTGRYKGYSPLHF
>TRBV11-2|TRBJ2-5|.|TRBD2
TGTGCCAGCAGCTTGGCAACTAGCGGGGGTGGTGAGACCCAGTACTTC
CASSLATSGGGETQYF
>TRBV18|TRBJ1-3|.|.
TGTGCCAGCTCACCATCCCAAAACACGCGAAACACCATATATTTT
CASSPSQNTRNTIYF
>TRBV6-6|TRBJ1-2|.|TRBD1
TGTGCCAGCAGTCAGGGGGACTATGGCTACACCTTC
CASSQGDYGYTF
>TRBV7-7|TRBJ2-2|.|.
TGTGCTAGCAGCAGGACAGAGAACACCGGGGAGCTGTTTTTT
CASSRTENTGELFF
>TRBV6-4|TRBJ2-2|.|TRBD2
TGTGCCAGCAGTCCGTTTCTAGCGGGGAACACCGGGGAGCTGTTTTTT
CASSPFLAGNTGELFF
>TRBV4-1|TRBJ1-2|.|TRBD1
TGCGCCAGCGCCAGGGGGGGACAGGGGGCAAATGGCTACACCTTC
CASARGGQGANGYTF
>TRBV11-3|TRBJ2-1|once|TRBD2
TGTGCCAGCAGCTTAGCCGCCGGGACTAGAGGGGTCGATGAGCAGTTCTTC
CASSLAAGTRGVDEQFF